This T cell receptor beta chain is drawn from a study of blood T cell repertoires in COVID-19. Generated by immunoSEQ multiplex PCR, the TCRdb table keeps only in-frame clones and is missing some. The table includes 60,000 to 65,000 clones, roughly 71% detected once. Sequenced material: peripheral blood. The receptor was derived from a human donor in a cohort sampled during active COVID-19.

CDR3 nucleotide sequence: TGTGCCATCAGTGACTTGGGGGGACAGGCTGGAAACACCATATATTTT. Residues: CAISDLGGQAGNTIYF. The V call is TRBV10-3, the J call TRBJ1-3, with 8 bases lining up with TRBD1. Germline values: CDR1 ENHRY, CDR2 SYGVKD. The CDR3 has 16 amino acids. V was pared by 3 bases and J by 2 bases, with 6 bases of the junction left unmatched.